One sample yielded the 25 T cell receptor beta chains listed below, sequenced in a study of shared clonotypes between healthy human individuals. Generated by immunoSEQ multiplex PCR, the TCRdb table keeps only in-frame clones and is missing some. The sample holds 450,000 to 600,000 clones, approximately 79% seen once. The sample comprised PBMCs. The receptors come from a woman between 35 and 50 years old in good health. Some clones in this sample may be carry-over from other donors' samples.

The rearrangement joins TRBV21-1 to TRBJ1-5; the D call of TRBD1 is as the table states it, not checked on the DNA. TRBV21-1 is recorded as a pseudogene. There are 16 residues in the CDR3. The CDR3 region is CASSKLPGQNNQPQHF. DNA for the CDR3: TGTGCCAGCAGCAAGCTCCCGGGACAGAACAATCAGCCCCAGCATTTT.

The rearrangement links TRBV4-2 to TRBJ1-5; D call uncertain. This CDR3 is 14 amino acids long. Germline CDR1 LGHNA, CDR2 YNFKEQ. The V gene lost 1 base and the J gene lost 4 bases, with 8 bases spanning the gap. The CDR3 nucleotides read TGTGCCAGCAGCCAAGGAGAAGGGAATCAGCCCCAGCATTTT. Translated, it gives CASSQGEGNQPQHF.

The chain links TRBV5-4 to TRBJ2-7; 8 positions match TRBD2. Germline V lookup: CDR1 SGHNT, CDR2 YYREEE (reference sequence). The CDR3 length is 14 residues. V lost 4 bases and J lost 7; bases outside the gene matches: 10. Written as DNA, the CDR3 is TGTGCCAGCAGCCAGAAGGCGGGAGGTGGGGAGCAGTACTTC. This codes for CASSQKAGGGEQYF. Combining the CDR3 with reference TRBV5-4 and TRBJ2-7 gives the whole variable domain ETGVTQSPTHLIKTRGQQVTLRCSSQSGHNTVSWYQQALGQGPQFIFQYYREEENGRGNFPPRFSGLQFPNYSSELNVNALELDDSALYLCASSQKAGGGEQYFGPGTRLTVT.

The rearrangement uses TRBV5-1 and TRBJ2-3; the D is unclear. This CDR3 spans 15 amino acids. Germline CDR1 reads SGHRS; CDR2 reads YFSETQ. Trimming pared 4 bases from V and 2 bases from J, leaving 14 bases between. The DNA of the CDR3 is TGCGCCAGCAGCCCCGGAGTGGTCGACACAGATACGCAGTATTTT. It specifies CASSPGVVDTDTQYF.

The chain recombines TRBV25-1 with TRBJ2-5, with D maybe TRBD1 (7 bases). Germline CDR1 reads MGHDK; CDR2 reads SYGVNS. Trimming stripped 0 bases from V and 5 bases from J, with 13 bases between. The CDR3 contains 15 residues. In DNA form, the CDR3 reads TGTGCCAGCAGTGAATACGGGGGACAGAGGGAGACCCAGTACTTC. This translates into CASSEYGGQRETQYF.

The chain combines TRBV9 with TRBJ2-5; 14 bases are shared with TRBD2. The J call may not be correct, given that the DNA end is closer to TRBJ2-7. The germline CDR1 and CDR2 sequences are SGDLS and YYNGEE. The CDR3 totals 16 residues. CDR3 nucleotides: TGTGCCAGCAGCGCACGACTAGCGGGAGGGTTATACGAGCAGTACTTC. Translation gives CASSARLAGGLYEQYF.

CDR3 sequence (DNA): TGTGCCAGCAGAGGGTGGAACAATCAGCCCCAGCATTTT. Residues: CASRGWNNQPQHF. The chain recombines TRBV6-6 with TRBJ1-5; D gene ambiguous. CDR3 length: 13 residues. V dropped 6 bases and J dropped 3 bases, with 9 bases sitting between them. Germline V gives CDR1 MNHNY, CDR2 SVGAGI (reference sequence).

The chain couples TRBV19 to TRBJ1-4; 7 positions match TRBD1. Germline V lookup: CDR1 LNHDA, CDR2 SQIVND (reference sequence). The CDR3 is 16 residues long. The ends lost 6 bases at V and 0 bases at J; junction bases unmatched: 7. CDR3 region: CASRSPGQPTNEKLFF. CDR3 nucleotides: TGTGCCAGTAGGTCCCCGGGACAGCCAACTAATGAAAAACTGTTTTTT.

The chain employs TRBV5-3 and TRBJ2-2; D may correspond to TRBD1 or TRBD2 (5 bases each). TRBV5-3 is labeled an ORF, and its function is uncertain. CDR3 length equals 16 residues. V dropped 2 bases and J dropped 5 bases, with 16 bases sitting between them. CDR3 sequence (DNA): TGTGCCAGAAGCTTCGGGGCCGAGGGGAAGACCGGGGAGCTGTTTTTT. This translates into CARSFGAEGKTGELFF.

The CDR3 region has the DNA TGTGCCAGCTCACCACAGGGCGTGGCGAACACTGAAGCTTTCTTT. This codes for CASSPQGVANTEAFF. The chain has TRBV18 and TRBJ1-1; D is unclear. Per the germline V gene, CDR1 is KGHSH and CDR2 is LQKENI. This CDR3 spans 15 amino acids. V was clipped by 1 base and J by 1 base, with 10 bases between them. Full variable domain (remainder filled in from reference TRBV18 and TRBJ1-1): NAGVMQNPRHLVRRRGQEARLRCSPMKGHSHVYWYRQLPEEGLKFMVYLQKENIIDESGMPKERFSAEFPKEGPSILRIQQVVRGDSAAYFCASSPQGVANTEAFFGQGTRLTVV.

The V gene is TRBV7-2, the J gene TRBJ1-5; D possibly corresponds to TRBD1 (6 bases). This CDR3 is 16 amino acids long. The V end was cut by 1 base, the J end by 3 bases, with 13 bases between. Germline CDR1 reads SGHTA; CDR2 reads FQGNSA. CDR3 loop: CASSLEGGGLNQPQHF. In nucleotides, the CDR3 is TGTGCCAGCAGCTTAGAGGGGGGAGGGCTCAATCAGCCCCAGCATTTT.

The rearrangement joins TRBV28 to TRBJ2-1, with 9 positions matching TRBD2. The germline CDR1 and CDR2 sequences are MDHEN and SYDVKM. V gave up 5 bases and J gave up 9 bases; unmatched junction bases: 5. There are 13 residues in the CDR3. The CDR3 is CASSERGLAEQFF. The CDR3 region has the DNA TGTGCCAGCAGTGAAAGGGGACTAGCTGAGCAGTTCTTC.

The chain recombines TRBV19 with TRBJ2-3; the D gene is possibly TRBD1 (6 bases). The CDR3 is 16 amino acids. The V gene's germline CDR1 is LNHDA and CDR2 SQIVND (reference sequence). Trimming shortened V by 3 bases and J by 0 bases, and 13 bases separated the two germline ends. CDR3 residues: CASSIWLDRSTDTQYF. In DNA, the CDR3 is TGTGCCAGTAGTATTTGGTTGGACAGAAGCACAGATACGCAGTATTTT.

This clone was detected a few times. The chain joins TRBV6-1 to TRBJ2-7; the D is unclear. V lost 7 bases and J lost 2, with 15 bases in between. Germline CDR1 MNHNS, CDR2 SASEGT. CDR3 length: 14 amino acids. CDR3: CASKPQLSAYEQYF. CDR3 DNA sequence: TGTGCCAGCAAACCGCAGTTATCCGCCTACGAGCAGTACTTC.

The chain has TRBV19 and TRBJ2-3; no definite D call. This CDR3 has 16 amino acids. Between the trimmed V and J ends, which lost 4 bases and 4 bases, there was a span of 18 bases. Germline CDR1 and CDR2: LNHDA and SQIVND (reference sequence). The CDR3 loop is CASSTHRAEEADTQYF. The CDR3 DNA is TGTGCCAGTAGTACACACCGGGCAGAAGAGGCAGATACGCAGTATTTT.

The V gene is TRBV9, the J gene TRBJ2-3; 9 nucleotides align to TRBD2. Trimming took 1 base from V and 2 from J; bases not matched to a gene: 5. The CDR3 runs 16 residues. The germline CDR1 and CDR2 sequences are SGDLS and YYNGEE. The CDR3 nucleotides read TGTGCCAGCAGCGTATCGACTAGCGGACTCACAGATACGCAGTATTTT. This codes for CASSVSTSGLTDTQYF. Supplemented by reference TRBV9 and TRBJ2-3, the full variable domain reads DSGVTQTPKHLITATGQRVTLRCSPRSGDLSVYWYQQSLDQGLQFLIQYYNGEERAKGNILERFSAQQFPDLHSELNLSSLELGDSALYFCASSVSTSGLTDTQYFGPGTRLTVL.

This sequence joins TRBV19 and TRBJ1-5; 7 nucleotides align to TRBD1. The germline gives CDR1 LNHDA, CDR2 SQIVND (reference sequence). With V trimmed by 7 bases and J by 7 bases, 7 bases remained unmatched. CDR3 length: 13 amino acids. The CDR3 reads CASKPGQQQPQHF. The CDR3 nucleotides are TGTGCCAGTAAACCGGGACAGCAGCAGCCCCAGCATTTT.

The chain has TRBV5-1 and TRBJ2-2, with 7 bases identical to TRBD1. This CDR3 has 14 residues. Germline CDR1 SGHRS, CDR2 YFSETQ. V dropped 8 bases and J dropped 3; count of bases not matched to a gene: 7. Here the CDR3 reads CASRDRWDTGELFF. The CDR3 coding sequence is TGCGCCAGTCGGGACAGATGGGACACCGGGGAGCTGTTTTTT. Variable domain in full (rest from reference TRBV5-1 and TRBJ2-2): KAGVTQTPRYLIKTRGQQVTLSCSPISGHRSVSWYQQTPGQGLQFLFEYFSETQRNKGNFPGRFSGRQFSNSRSEMNVSTLELGDSALYLCASRDRWDTGELFFGEGSRLTVL.

This rearrangement joins TRBV9 to TRBJ2-5; perhaps TRBD1 as D (6 bases). V was trimmed by 1 base and J by 1 base, leaving 8 bases between them. The CDR3 loop spans 14 amino acids. From germline, CDR1 is SGDLS and CDR2 YYNGEE. The CDR3 reads CASSVRGSQETQYF. The CDR3 coding sequence is TGTGCCAGCAGCGTAAGGGGGAGCCAAGAGACCCAGTACTTC.

To note about this clone: The identical CDR3 is also encoded by other nucleotide sequences in the sample. V and J are TRBV5-1 and TRBJ2-7; 12 nucleotides line up with TRBD1. Germline V gives CDR1 SGHRS, CDR2 YFSETQ. The CDR3 is 14 residues long. The junction had 3 bases not matched to a gene; V was cut back by 4 bases and J by 4 bases. The CDR3 DNA follows: TGCGCCAGCAGCCTGGGACAGGGGGCTTACGAGCAGTACTTC. It yields the protein CASSLGQGAYEQYF.

Turning to this clone: Other DNA sequences of this sample code for an identical CDR3. The gene calls are TRBV7-8 and TRBJ2-7; D is undetermined. CDR3 length: 11 amino acids. V was clipped by 5 bases and J by 4 bases, with 6 bases between them. Germline-derived CDR1 and CDR2 are SGHVS and FQNEAQ. CDR3 nucleotides: TGTGCCAGCAGCCCGGATTACGAGCAGTACTTC. Translating gives CASSPDYEQYF.

The chain employs TRBV27 and TRBJ2-1; 14 bases line up with TRBD2. V shed 9 bases and J 0 bases; nucleotides not matched to a gene: 16. The CDR3 contains 20 residues. Germline CDR1 MNHEY, CDR2 SMNVEV (reference sequence). The CDR3 sequence: CARGTSGSFSEGSSYNEQFF. CDR3 DNA: TGTGCCAGAGGGACTAGCGGGAGTTTTAGTGAAGGAAGCTCCTACAATGAGCAGTTCTTC.

Comments on this clone: Other DNA sequences in this sample translate to the same CDR3. The chain links TRBV18 to TRBJ2-7; D gene ambiguous. The CDR3 is 13 amino acids. Germline V CDR1 and CDR2: KGHSH, LQKENI. V was clipped by 2 bases and J by 3 bases, with 8 bases between them. The CDR3 here is CASSPGSNYEQYF. The CDR3 coding sequence is TGTGCCAGCTCACCAGGTTCCAACTACGAGCAGTACTTC.

A note on this clone: Its ends do not fully match the called genes, so a read error is possible. CDR3 region: CASSQSTSGFYEQYF. The CDR3 DNA is TGCGCCAGCAGCCAGTCGACTAGCGGGTTCTACGAGCAGTACTTC. V is TRBV5-4 and J is TRBJ2-7, with 10 bases that match TRBD2. CDR1 is SGHNT and CDR2 is YYREEE in the germline V gene (reference sequence). The length of the CDR3 is 15 residues.

As for this clone: Other nucleotide sequences from this sample produce the same CDR3. The chain has TRBV7-3 and TRBJ2-3, with D possibly being TRBD1 (5 bases). The CDR3 loop spans 13 amino acids. CDR1 is SGHTA and CDR2 is FQGTGA in the germline V gene. The germline V and J ends were trimmed by 5 bases and 2 bases, with 8 bases remaining between them. CDR3 bases: TGTGCCAGCAGCGGACATTCCACAGATACGCAGTATTTT. Its protein is CASSGHSTDTQYF.